This TCR beta chain was recovered during a study of blood T cell repertoires in COVID-19. Study summary: Samples of COVID-19 (acute and convalescent) were obtained from the United States, Italy and Spain.

Assay: immunoSEQ multiplex PCR; the TCRdb copy retains only in-frame clones and omits some. The repertoire includes around 340,000 clones, about nine tenths of them detected once, and approximately 1% sits in the top ten. The CDR3 has 17 residues. The trim removed 3 bases at V and 3 bases at J, leaving 12 bases unmatched. CDR1 and CDR2 from the germline V gene are SGHRS and YFSETQ. The specimen sequenced was PBMCs or T cells enriched from blood (not recorded which). This sequence originates from a woman aged 25 to 39 who had been exposed to COVID-19. The J gene is TRBJ2-3, the V gene TRBV5-1; 8 bases align to TRBD1. CDR3 amino acids: CASSSPPDRVVTDTQYF. For the CDR3, the DNA is TGCGCCAGCAGCTCACCGCCGGACAGGGTGGTGACAGATACGCAGTATTTT.